This T cell receptor beta chain was recovered during a study of T-cell memory formation after mild COVID-19. As for the study in general: TCR clusters largely stayed donor specific.

For this clonotype: Antigen: not known.

TCRdb processed the 5' RACE reads anew with MiXCR; each CDR3 protein has one entry. The sample has roughly 62,000 distinct CDR3 sequences; over 8.5% are singletons. Regarding the study as a whole: CD4/CD8 balance characterized clones contracting day 15 to 85, and CD4+ skew characterized later expanders. The pre-infection memory compartment contained some responding clones, suggesting cross-reactive memory joined.

Germline CDR1 reads LGHDT; CDR2 reads YNNKEL (reference sequence). The CDR3 runs 15 residues. The junction had 8 bases not matched to a gene; V was cut back by 4 bases and J by 3 bases. Material: PBMCs or a T cell subset sorted from them (not recorded which). The source is a man aged 18 to 30 who had mild COVID-19 (a few samples of this study predate the infection). Cell type and time point are not known. The genes are TRBV3-1 and TRBJ2-7; 8 nucleotides match TRBD1. CDR3 amino acids: CASSRPGTGHYEQYF. CDR3 sequence (DNA): TGTGCCAGCAGCCGGCCTGGGACAGGCCACTACGAGCAGTACTTC.